The source of this TCR beta chain is a study of shared clonotypes between healthy human individuals. Study results and caveats: Between a handful of donors, naive CD4 clonotypes were shared at a level of about 5%. Sampling covered blood only; tissue repertoires likely differ. The represented genetic and exposure-history diversity was limited by the small number of donors.

Data came from immunoSEQ multiplex PCR; TCRdb stores just in-frame clones and leaves some out. Of some 2,100,000 clones listed, about 94% are singletons. V shed 3 bases and J shed 2 bases, with 17 bases lying between them. In germline, CDR1 is GTSNPN, CDR2 SVGIG (reference sequence). This CDR3 has 17 residues. As to this clone: The antigen is undetermined.

The source material was naive CD4+ T cells sorted from blood. The subset: CD45RA+ positively selected. This rearrangement joins TRBV30 to TRBJ2-6, with TRBD2 as a possible D gene (5 bases). This TCR was sampled from a man between 18 and 29 years old in good health. CDR3 in DNA: TGTGCCTGGAGCTCCGGGAAGGTCGGAACTGGGGCCAACGTCCTGACTTTC. This sequence encodes CAWSSGKVGTGANVLTF.